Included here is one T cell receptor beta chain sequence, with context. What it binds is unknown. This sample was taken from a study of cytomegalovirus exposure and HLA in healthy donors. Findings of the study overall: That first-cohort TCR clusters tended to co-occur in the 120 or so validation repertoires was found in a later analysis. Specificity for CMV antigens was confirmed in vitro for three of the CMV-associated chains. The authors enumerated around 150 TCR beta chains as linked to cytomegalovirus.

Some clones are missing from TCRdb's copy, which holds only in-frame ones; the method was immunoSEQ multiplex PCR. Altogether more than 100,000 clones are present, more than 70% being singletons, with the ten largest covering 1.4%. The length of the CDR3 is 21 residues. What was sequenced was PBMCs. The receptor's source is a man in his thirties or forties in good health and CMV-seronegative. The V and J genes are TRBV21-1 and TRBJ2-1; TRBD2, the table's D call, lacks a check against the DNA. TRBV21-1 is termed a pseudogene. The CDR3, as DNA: TGTGCCAGCAGCTTAACCCTTACGATACCAGGGACGGCAACTTCGGGGGATGAGCAGTTCTTC. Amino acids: CASSLTLTIPGTATSGDEQFF.